Detailed here is one TCR beta chain. Its target is unknown. The repertoire was sequenced with immunoSEQ multiplex PCR; TCRdb's copy has only in-frame clones and lacks some. The table records 120,000 or so clones, about nine tenths of them present only once. The entry originates in a study of T cell responses to AZD1222 COVID-19 vaccine. On the study more broadly: Researchers grouped second doses given at about 4 or about 12 weeks into one pool. The study's findings and limits: AZD1222 recipients seropositive at baseline numbered only six or seven. The breadth and depth of Spike-specific TCRs increased once two AZD1222 doses had been given.

This CDR3 spans 16 amino acids. V lost 9 bases to trimming and J lost 1 base, with 19 bases between them. The germline V gene encodes CDR1 LNHDA and CDR2 SQIVND (reference sequence). The sequenced sample was peripheral blood, obtained on day 0 of AZD1222 vaccination. V usage is TRBV19 and J usage is TRBJ1-5; unclear D gene. The sequence was obtained from an adult in good health. CDR3: CASTKLDGRSNQPQHF. The CDR3 DNA follows: TGTGCCAGCACCAAGCTGGACGGACGGAGCAATCAGCCCCAGCATTTT.